This T cell receptor (beta chain) is drawn from a study of blood T cell repertoires in COVID-19. Study details: T cells, B-cell-depleted T cells, or PBMCs provided the cDNA or gDNA that served as material.

The CDR3 is 13 residues long. With 10 bases clipped from V and 7 bases from J, the junction kept 11 bases outside the gene matches. Generated by immunoSEQ multiplex PCR, the TCRdb table keeps only in-frame clones and is missing some. The sample lists 200,000 to 250,000 clones, around 80% occurring once. The sample comprised peripheral blood. This receptor was identified in a man aged 25-40 years with active or convalescent COVID-19. V usage is TRBV12-3 or TRBV12-4 and J usage is TRBJ1-2; the match to TRBD1 covers 8 bases. CDR3 residues: CATQQGEFGGYTF. Written as DNA, the CDR3 is TGTGCCACCCAACAGGGGGAATTCGGTGGCTACACCTTC.